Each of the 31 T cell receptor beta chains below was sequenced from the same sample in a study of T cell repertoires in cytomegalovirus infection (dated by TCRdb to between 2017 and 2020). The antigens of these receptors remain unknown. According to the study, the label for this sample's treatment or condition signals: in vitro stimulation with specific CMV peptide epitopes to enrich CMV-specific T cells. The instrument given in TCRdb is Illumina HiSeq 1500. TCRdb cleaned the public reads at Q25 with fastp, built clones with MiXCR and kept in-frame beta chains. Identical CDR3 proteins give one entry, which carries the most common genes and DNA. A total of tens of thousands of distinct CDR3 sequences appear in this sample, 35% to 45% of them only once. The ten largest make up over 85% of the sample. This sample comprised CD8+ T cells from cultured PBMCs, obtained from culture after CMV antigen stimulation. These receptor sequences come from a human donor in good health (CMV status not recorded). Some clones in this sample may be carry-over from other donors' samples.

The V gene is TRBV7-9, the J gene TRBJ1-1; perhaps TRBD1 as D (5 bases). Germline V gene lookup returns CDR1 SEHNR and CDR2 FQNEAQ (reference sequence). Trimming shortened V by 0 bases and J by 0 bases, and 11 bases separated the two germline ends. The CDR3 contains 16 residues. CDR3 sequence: CASSLARVRVNTEAFF. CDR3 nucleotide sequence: TGTGCCAGCAGCTTAGCCAGGGTTAGGGTGAACACTGAAGCTTTCTTT.

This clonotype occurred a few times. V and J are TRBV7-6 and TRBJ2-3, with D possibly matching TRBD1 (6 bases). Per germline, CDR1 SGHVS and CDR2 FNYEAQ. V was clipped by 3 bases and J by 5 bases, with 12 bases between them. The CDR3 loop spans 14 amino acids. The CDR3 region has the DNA TGTGCCAGCAGCTTTTCTGCAGGGGTAGATACGCAGTATTTT. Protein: CASSFSAGVDTQYF.

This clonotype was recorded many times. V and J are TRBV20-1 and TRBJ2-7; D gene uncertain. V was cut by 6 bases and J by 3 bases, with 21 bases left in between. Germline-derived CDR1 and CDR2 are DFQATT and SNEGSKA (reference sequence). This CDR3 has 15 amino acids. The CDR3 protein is CSAPGKSAGDYEQYF. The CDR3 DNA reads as TGCAGTGCCCCAGGCAAATCGGCAGGAGACTACGAGCAGTACTTC.

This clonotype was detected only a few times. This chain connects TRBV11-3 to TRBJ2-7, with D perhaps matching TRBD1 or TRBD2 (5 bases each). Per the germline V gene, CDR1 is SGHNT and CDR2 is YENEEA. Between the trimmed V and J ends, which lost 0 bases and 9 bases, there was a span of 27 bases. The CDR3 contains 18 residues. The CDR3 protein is CASSLDFLGRPSSDRQYF. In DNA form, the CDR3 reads TGTGCCAGCAGCTTAGATTTTTTGGGACGCCCAAGCTCGGATCGGCAGTACTTC.

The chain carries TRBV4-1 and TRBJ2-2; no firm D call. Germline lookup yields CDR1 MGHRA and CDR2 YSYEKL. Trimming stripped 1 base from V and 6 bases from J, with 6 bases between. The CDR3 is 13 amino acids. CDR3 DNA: TGCGCCAGCAGCCAAGGCCCCGCCGGGGAGCTGTTTTTT. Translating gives CASSQGPAGELFF.

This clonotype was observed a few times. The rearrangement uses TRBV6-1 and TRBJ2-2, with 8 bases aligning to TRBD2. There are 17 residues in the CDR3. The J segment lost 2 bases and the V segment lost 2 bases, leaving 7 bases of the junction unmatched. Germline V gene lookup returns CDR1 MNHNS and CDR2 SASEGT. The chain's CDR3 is CASSEPAGGLNTGELFF. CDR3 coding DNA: TGTGCCAGCAGTGAACCTGCGGGGGGACTAAACACCGGGGAGCTGTTTTTT.

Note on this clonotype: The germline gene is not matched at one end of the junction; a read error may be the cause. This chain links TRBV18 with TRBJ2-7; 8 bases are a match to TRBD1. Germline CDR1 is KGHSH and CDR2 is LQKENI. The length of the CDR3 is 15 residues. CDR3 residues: CASSAPGQVDYEQYF. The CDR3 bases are TGTGCCAGCTCAGCACCGGGACAGGTCGACTACGAGCAGTACTTC.

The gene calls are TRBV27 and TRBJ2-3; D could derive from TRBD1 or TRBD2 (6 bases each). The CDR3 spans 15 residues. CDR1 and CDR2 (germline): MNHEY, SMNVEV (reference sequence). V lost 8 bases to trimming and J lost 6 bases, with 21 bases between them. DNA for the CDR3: TGTGCCAGCGGGTTTGGGTGGGGGGCGAGTGATACGCAGTATTTT. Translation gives CASGFGWGASDTQYF.

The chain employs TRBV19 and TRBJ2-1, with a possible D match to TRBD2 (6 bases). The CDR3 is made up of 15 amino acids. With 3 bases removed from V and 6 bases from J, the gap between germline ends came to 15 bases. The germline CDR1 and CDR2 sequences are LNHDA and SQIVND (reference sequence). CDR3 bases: TGTGCCAGTAGTATTGGCGGGAACCCTTCCAATGAGCAGTTCTTC. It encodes CASSIGGNPSNEQFF.

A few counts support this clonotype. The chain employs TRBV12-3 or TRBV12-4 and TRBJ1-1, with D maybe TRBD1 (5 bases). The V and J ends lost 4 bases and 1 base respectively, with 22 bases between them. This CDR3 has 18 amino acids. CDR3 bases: TGTGCCAGCAGTTGGCCTCAGGGTTGGACCCTTCGGAACACTGAAGCTTTCTTT. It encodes CASSWPQGWTLRNTEAFF.

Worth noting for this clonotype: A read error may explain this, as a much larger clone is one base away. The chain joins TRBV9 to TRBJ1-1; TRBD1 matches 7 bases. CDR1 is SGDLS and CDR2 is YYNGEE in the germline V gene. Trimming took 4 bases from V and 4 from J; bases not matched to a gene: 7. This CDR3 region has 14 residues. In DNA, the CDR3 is TGTGCCAGCAGCATAGGAGGGGGCGGCACTGAAGCTTTCTTT. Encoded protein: CASSIGGGGTEAFF.

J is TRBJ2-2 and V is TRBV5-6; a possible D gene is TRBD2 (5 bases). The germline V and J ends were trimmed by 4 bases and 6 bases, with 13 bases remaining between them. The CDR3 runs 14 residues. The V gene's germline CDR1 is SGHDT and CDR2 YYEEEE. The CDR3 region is CASSPGLTPGELFF. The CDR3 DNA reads TGTGCCAGCAGCCCCGGACTGACGCCCGGGGAGCTGTTTTTT.

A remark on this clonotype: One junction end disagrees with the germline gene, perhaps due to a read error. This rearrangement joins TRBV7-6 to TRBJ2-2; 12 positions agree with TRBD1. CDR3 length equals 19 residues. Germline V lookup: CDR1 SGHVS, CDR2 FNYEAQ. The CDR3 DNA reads TGTGCCAACAGCCGCCGTGGGACAGGGGGCGCCGGGAACACCGGGGAGCTGTTTTTT. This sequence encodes CANSRRGTGGAGNTGELFF.

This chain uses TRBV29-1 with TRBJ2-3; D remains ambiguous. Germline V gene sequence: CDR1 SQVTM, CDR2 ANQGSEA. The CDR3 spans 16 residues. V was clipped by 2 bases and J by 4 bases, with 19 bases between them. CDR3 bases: TGCAGCGTTGAATCAACCCCCAAGGATCCTCCAGATACGCAGTATTTT. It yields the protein CSVESTPKDPPDTQYF.

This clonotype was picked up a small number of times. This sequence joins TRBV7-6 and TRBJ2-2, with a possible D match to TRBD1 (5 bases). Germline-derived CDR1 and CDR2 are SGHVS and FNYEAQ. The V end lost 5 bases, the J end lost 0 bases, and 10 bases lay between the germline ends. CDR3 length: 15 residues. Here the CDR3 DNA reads TGTGCCAGCAGCCGGACACATTCGAACACCGGGGAGCTGTTTTTT. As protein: CASSRTHSNTGELFF.

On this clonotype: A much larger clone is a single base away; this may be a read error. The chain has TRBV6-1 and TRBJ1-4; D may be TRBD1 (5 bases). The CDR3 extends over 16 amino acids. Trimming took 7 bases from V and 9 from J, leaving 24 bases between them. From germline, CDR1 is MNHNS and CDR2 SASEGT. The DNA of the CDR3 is TGTGCCAGCATCCTAGCCGAGGCAGGGTGGTCTAAAAAACTGTTTTTT. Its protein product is CASILAEAGWSKKLFF.

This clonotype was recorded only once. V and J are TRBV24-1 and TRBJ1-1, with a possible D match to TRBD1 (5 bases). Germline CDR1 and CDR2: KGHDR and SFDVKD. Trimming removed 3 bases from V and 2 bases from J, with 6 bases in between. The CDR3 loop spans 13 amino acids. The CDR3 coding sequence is TGTGCCACCAGTGATGGGACTAACACTGAAGCTTTCTTT. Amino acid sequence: CATSDGTNTEAFF.

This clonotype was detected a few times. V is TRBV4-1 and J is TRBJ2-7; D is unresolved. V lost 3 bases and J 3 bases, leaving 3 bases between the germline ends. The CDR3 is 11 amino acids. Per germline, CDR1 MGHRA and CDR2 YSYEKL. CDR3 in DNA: TGCGCCAGCAGCCAGAACTACGAGCAGTACTTC. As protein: CASSQNYEQYF.

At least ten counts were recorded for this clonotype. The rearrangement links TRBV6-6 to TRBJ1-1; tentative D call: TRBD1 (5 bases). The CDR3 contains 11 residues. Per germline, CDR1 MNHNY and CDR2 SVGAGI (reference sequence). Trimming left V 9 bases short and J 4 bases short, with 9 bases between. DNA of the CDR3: TGTGCCAGTTCGCAGGGCACTGAAGCTTTCTTT. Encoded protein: CASSQGTEAFF.

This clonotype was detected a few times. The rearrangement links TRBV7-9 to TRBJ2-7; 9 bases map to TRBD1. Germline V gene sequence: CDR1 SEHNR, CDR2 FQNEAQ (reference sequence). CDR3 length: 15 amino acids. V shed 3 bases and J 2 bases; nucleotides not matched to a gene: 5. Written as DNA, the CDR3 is TGTGCCAGCAGCTTGGGACAGGGTGCTACCTACGAGCAGTACTTC. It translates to CASSLGQGATYEQYF.

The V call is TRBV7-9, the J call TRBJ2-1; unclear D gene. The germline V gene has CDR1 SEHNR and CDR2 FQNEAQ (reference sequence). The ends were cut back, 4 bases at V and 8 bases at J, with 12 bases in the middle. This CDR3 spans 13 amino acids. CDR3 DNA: TGTGCCAGCAGCTCCCCTGCAGGTGATGAGCAGTTCTTC. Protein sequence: CASSSPAGDEQFF.

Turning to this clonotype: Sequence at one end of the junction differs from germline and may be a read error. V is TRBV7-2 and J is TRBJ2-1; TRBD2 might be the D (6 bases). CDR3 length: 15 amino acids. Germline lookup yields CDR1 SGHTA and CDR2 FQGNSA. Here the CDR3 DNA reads TGTGCCAGCAGCTTATACGGGAGTCCCTACAATGTGCAGTTCTTC. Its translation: CASSLYGSPYNVQFF.

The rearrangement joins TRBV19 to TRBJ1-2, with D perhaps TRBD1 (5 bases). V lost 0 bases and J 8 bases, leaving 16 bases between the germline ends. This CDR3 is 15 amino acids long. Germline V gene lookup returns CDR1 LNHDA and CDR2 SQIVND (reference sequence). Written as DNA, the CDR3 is TGTGCCAGTAGTATAGATCTCGCAGGGTATAGCGGCTACACCTTC. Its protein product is CASSIDLAGYSGYTF.

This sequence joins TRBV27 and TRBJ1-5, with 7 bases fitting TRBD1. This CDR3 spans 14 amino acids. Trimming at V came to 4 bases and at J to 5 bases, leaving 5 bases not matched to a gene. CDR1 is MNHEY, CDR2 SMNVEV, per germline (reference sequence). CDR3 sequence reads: CASSSDRRDQPQHF. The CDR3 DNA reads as TGTGCCAGCAGTTCGGACAGGAGAGATCAGCCCCAGCATTTT.

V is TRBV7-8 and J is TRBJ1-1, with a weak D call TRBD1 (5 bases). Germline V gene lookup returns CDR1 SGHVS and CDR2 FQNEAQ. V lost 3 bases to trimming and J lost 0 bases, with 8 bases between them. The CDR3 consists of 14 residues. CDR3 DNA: TGTGCCAGCAGCTTCGAGGGGTTGAACACTGAAGCTTTCTTT. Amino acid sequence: CASSFEGLNTEAFF.

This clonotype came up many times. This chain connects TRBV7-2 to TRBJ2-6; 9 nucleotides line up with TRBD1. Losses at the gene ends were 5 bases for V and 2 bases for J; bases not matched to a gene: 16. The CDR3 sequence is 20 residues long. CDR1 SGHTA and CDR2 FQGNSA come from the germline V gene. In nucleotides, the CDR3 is TGTGCCAGCAGCAAAAAGGGCCCGTGGACAGGGGCACCTGGGGCCAACGTCCTGACTTTC. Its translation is CASSKKGPWTGAPGANVLTF.

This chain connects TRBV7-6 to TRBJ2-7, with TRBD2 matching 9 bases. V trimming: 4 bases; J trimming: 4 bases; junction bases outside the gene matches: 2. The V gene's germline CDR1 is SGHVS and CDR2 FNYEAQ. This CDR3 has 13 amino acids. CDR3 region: CASSSGLAYEQYF. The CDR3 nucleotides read TGTGCCAGCAGCTCGGGACTAGCTTACGAGCAGTACTTC. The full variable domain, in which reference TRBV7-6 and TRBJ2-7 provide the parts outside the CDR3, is GAGVSQSPRYKVTKRGQDVALRCDPISGHVSLYWYRQALGQGPEFLTYFNYEAQQDKSGLPNDRFSAERPEGSISTLTIQRTEQRDSAMYRCASSSGLAYEQYFGPGTRLTVT.

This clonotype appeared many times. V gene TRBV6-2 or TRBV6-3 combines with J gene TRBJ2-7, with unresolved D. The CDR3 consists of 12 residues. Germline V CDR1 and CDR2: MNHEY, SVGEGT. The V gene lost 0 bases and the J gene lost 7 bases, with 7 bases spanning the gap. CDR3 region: CASSYSKEEQYF. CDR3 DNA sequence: TGTGCCAGCAGTTACTCGAAAGAGGAGCAGTACTTC.

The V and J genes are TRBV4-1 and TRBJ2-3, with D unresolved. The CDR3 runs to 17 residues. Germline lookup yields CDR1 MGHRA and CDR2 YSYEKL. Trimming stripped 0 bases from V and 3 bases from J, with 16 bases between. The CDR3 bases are TGCGCCAGCAGCCAAGATAGGGTCGGCAGTGTAACAGATACGCAGTATTTT. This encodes CASSQDRVGSVTDTQYF.

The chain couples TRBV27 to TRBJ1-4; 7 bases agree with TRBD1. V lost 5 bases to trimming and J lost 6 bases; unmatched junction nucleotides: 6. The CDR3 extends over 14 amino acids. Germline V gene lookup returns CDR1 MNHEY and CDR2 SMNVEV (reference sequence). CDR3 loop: CASSTVTGDEKLFF. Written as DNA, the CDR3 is TGTGCCAGCAGTACCGTTACAGGGGATGAAAAACTGTTTTTT.

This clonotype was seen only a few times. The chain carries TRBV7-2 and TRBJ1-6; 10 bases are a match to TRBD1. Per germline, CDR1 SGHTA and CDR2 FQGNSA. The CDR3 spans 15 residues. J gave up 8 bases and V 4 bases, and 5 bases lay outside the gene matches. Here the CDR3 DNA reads TGTGCCAGCAGCTCCTGGACAGGGGGGGATTCACCCCTCCACTTT. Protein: CASSSWTGGDSPLHF.